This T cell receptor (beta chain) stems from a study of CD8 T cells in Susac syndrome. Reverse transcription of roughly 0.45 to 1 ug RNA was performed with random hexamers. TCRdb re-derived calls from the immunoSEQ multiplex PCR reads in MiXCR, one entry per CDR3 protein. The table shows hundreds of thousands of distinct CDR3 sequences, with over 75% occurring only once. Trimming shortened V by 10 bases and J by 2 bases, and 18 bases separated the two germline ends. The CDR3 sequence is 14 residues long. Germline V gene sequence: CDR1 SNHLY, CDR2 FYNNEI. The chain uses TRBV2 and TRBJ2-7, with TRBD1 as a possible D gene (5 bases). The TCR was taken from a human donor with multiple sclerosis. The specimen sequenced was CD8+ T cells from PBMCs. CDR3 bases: TGTGCCATCATTCCGCAGGACACGGCCTACGAGCAGTACTTC. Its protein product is CAIIPQDTAYEQYF.